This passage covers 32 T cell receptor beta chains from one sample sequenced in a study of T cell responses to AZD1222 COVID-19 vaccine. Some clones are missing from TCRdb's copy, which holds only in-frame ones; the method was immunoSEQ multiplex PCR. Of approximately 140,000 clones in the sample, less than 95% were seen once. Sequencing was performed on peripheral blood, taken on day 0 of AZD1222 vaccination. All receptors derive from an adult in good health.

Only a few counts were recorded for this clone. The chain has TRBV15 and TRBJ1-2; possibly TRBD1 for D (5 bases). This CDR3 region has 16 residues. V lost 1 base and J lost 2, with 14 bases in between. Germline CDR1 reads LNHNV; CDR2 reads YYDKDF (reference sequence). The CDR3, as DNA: TGTGCCACCAGCAGAGGAGGGGCGGGATCAAACTATGGCTACACCTTC. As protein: CATSRGGAGSNYGYTF.

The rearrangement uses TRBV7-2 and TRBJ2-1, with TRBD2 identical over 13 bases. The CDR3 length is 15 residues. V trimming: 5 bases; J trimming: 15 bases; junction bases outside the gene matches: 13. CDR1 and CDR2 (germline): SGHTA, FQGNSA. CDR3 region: CASSPQSGTSGVAFF. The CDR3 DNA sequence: TGTGCCAGCAGCCCCCAGTCCGGGACTAGCGGGGTCGCGTTCTTC.

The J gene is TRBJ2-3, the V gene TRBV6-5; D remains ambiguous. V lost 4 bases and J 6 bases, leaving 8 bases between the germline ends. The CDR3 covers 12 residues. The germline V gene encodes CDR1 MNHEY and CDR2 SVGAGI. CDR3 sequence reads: CASSFYWDTQYF. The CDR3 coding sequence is TGTGCCAGCAGTTTCTACTGGGATACGCAGTATTTT.

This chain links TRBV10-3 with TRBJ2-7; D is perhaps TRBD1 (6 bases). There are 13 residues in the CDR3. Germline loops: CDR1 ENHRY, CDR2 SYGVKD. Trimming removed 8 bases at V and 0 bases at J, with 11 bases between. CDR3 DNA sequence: TGTGCCATCGGGACATCTTCCTCCTACGAGCAGTACGTC. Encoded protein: CAIGTSSSYEQYV.

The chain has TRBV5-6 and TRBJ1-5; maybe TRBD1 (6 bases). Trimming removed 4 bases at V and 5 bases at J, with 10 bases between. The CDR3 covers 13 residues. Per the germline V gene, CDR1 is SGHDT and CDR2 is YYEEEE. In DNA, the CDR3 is TGTGCCAGCAGCCTCACAGGGCATCAGCCCCAGCATTTT. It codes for CASSLTGHQPQHF.

The chain's CDR3 is CASSLQLAGTYNEQFF. The DNA for the CDR3 is TGTGCCAGCAGTCTACAACTAGCGGGTACCTACAATGAGCAGTTCTTC. V gene TRBV6-6 combines with J gene TRBJ2-1, with 9 bases identical to TRBD2. CDR3 length: 16 amino acids. The trim removed 5 bases at V and 2 bases at J, leaving 7 bases unmatched. CDR1 is MNHNY, CDR2 SVGAGI, per germline (reference sequence).

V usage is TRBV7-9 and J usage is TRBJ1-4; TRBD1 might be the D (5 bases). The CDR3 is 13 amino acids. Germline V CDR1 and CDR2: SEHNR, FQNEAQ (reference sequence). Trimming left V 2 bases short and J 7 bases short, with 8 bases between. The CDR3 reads CASSLSQGEKLFF. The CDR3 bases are TGTGCCAGCAGCTTATCCCAGGGTGAAAAACTGTTTTTT.

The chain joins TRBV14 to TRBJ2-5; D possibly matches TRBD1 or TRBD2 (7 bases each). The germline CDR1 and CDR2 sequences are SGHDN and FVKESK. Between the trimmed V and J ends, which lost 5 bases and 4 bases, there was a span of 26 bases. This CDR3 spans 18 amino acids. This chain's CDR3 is CASSARRGGGGIRETQYF. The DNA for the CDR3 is TGTGCCAGCAGCGCCAGACGTGGGGGAGGGGGCATACGAGAGACCCAGTACTTC.

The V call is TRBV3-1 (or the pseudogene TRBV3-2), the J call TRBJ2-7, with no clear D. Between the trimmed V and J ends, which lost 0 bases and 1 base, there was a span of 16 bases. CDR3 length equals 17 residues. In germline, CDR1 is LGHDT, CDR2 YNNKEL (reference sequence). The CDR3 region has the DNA TGTGCCAGCAGCCAAGATTCAGGACCAAGCGCATCCTACGAGCAGTACGTC. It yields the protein CASSQDSGPSASYEQYV.

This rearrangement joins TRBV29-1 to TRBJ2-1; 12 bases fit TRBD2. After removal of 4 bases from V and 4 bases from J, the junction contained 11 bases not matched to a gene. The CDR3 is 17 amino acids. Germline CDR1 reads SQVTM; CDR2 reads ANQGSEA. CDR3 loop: CSVAGTSGSGDYNEQFF. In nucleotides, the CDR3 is TGCAGCGTTGCCGGGACTAGCGGGTCGGGGGATTACAATGAGCAGTTCTTC.

CDR3 DNA sequence: TGTGCCAGCAGCAGGGGGGGAGGAGCAGCTTTCTTT. It translates to CASSRGGGAAFF. The rearrangement joins TRBV9 to TRBJ1-1, with D maybe TRBD1 (6 bases). Germline V gene data show CDR1 as SGDLS and CDR2 as YYNGEE. Trimming took off 4 bases at V and 10 bases at J, with 14 bases between the two ends. The CDR3 has 12 amino acids.

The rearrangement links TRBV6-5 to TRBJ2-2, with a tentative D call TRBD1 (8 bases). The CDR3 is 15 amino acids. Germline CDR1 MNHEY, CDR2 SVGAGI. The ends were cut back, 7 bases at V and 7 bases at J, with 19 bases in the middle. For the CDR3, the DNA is TGTGCCAGCAACATACAGGGGGGGATCATCGGGGAGCTGTTTTTT. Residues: CASNIQGGIIGELFF.

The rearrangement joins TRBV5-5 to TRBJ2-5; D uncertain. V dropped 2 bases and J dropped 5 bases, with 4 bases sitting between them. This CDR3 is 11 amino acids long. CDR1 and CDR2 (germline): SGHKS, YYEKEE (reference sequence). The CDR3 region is CASSFYETQYF. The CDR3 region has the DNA TGTGCCAGCAGCTTTTACGAGACCCAGTACTTC.

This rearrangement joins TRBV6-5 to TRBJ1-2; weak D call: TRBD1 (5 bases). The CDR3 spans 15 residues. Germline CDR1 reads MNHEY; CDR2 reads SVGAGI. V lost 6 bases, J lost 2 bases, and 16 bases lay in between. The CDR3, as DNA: TGTGCCAGCAGCAGCCAGGCAGGGTGGAACTATGGCTACACCTTC. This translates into CASSSQAGWNYGYTF.

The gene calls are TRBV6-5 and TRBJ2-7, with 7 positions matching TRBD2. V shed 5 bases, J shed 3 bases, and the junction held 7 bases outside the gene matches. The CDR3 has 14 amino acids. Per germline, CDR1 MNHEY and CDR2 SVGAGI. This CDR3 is CASSINAGDYEQYV. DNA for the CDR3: TGTGCCAGCAGTATAAACGCGGGAGACTACGAGCAGTACGTC.

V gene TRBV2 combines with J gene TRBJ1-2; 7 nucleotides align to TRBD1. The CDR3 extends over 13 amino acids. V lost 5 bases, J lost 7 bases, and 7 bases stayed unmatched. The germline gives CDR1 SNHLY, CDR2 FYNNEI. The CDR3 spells CASSQRGPPGYTF. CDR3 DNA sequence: TGTGCCAGCAGTCAAAGGGGGCCGCCTGGCTACACCTTC.

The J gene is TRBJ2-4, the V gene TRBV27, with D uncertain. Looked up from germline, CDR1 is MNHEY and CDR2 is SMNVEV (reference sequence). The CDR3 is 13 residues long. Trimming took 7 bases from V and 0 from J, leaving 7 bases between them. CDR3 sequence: CASKQLAKNIQYF. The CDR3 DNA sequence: TGTGCCAGCAAACAACTAGCCAAAAACATTCAGTACTTC.

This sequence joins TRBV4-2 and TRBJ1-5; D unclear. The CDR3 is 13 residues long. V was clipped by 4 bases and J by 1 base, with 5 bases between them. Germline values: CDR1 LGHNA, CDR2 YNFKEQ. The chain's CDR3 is CASSPDSNQPQHF. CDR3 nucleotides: TGTGCCAGCAGCCCGGACAGCAATCAGCCCCAGCATTTT.

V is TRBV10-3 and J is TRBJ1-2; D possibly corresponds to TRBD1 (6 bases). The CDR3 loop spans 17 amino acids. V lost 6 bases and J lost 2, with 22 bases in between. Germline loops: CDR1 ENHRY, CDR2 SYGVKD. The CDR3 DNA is TGTGCCATCAGCGTAAGGGGCACAGGGACGGGGAACTATGGCTACACCTTC. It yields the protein CAISVRGTGTGNYGYTF.

The CDR3 DNA is TGTGCCAGCAGCTACAGCGGGGGACAGGGAGATCAGCCCCAGCATTTT. Amino acids: CASSYSGGQGDQPQHF. The chain uses TRBV7-8 and TRBJ1-5; 9 bases fit TRBD1. Trimming cost V 4 bases and J 5 bases; bases outside gene matches: 9. CDR3 length: 16 amino acids. Germline values: CDR1 SGHVS, CDR2 FQNEAQ.

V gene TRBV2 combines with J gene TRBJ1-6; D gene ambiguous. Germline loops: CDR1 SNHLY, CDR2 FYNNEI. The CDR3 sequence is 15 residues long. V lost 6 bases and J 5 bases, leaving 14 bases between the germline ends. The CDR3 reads CASRDPWGDNSPLHF. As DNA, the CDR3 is TGTGCCAGCAGAGACCCCTGGGGAGATAATTCACCCCTCCACTTT.

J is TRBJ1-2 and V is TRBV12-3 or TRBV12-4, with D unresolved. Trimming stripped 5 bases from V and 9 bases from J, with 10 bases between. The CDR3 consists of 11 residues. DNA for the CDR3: TGTGCCAGCAGTGGACTGTGGCGCTACACCTTC. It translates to CASSGLWRYTF.

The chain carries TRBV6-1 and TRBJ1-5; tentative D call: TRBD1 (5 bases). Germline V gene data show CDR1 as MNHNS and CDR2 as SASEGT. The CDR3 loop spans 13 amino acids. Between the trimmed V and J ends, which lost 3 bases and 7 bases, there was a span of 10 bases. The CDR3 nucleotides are TGTGCCAGCAGTGAGTATAGGGGACAGCCCCAGCATTTT. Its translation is CASSEYRGQPQHF.

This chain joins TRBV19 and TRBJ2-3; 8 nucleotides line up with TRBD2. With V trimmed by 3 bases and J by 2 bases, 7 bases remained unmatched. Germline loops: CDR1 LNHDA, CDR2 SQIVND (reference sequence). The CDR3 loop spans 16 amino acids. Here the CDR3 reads CASSIVGGAHTDTQYF. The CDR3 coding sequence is TGTGCCAGTAGTATTGTCGGGGGGGCCCACACAGATACGCAGTATTTT.

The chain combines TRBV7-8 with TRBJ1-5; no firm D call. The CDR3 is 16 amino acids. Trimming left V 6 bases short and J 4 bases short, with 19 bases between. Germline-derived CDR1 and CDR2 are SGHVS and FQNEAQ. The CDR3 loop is CASSTDGYNSNQPQHF. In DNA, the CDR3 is TGTGCCAGCAGTACCGATGGGTATAATTCTAATCAGCCCCAGCATTTT.

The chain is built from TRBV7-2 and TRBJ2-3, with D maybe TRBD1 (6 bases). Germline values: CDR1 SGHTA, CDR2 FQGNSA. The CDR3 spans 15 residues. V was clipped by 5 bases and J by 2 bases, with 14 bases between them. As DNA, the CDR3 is TGTGCCAGCAGCCAAGTACAGGGAAACACAGATACGCAGTATTTT. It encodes CASSQVQGNTDTQYF.

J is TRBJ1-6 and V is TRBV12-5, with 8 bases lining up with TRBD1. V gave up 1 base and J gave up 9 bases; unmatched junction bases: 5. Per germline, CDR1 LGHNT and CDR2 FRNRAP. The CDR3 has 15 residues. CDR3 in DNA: TGTGCTAGTGGTTTGGGACAGGGGTATCGTTCACCCCTCCACTTT. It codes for CASGLGQGYRSPLHF. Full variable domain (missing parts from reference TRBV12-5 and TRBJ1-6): DARVTQTPRHKVTEMGQEVTMRCQPILGHNTVFWYRQTMMQGLELLAYFRNRAPLDDSGMPKDRFSAEMPDATLATLKIQPSEPRDSAVYFCASGLGQGYRSPLHFGNGTRLTVT.

The CDR3, as DNA: TGTGCCAGCAGCGTAGGCCAAGGGGGTAACTACGAGCAGTACGTC. It is translated as CASSVGQGGNYEQYV. The chain recombines TRBV11-2 with TRBJ2-7; possible D gene TRBD1, 6 bases. The CDR3 has 15 residues. V was trimmed by 5 bases and J by 3 bases, leaving 17 bases between them. Per the germline V gene, CDR1 is SGHAT and CDR2 is FQNNGV.

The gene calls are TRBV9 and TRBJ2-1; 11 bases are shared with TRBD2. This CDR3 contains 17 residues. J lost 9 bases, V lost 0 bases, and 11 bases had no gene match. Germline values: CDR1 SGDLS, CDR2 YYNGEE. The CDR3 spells CASSVAGGLAVQGEQFF. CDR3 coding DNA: TGTGCCAGCAGCGTAGCTGGGGGACTAGCGGTACAGGGTGAGCAGTTCTTC.

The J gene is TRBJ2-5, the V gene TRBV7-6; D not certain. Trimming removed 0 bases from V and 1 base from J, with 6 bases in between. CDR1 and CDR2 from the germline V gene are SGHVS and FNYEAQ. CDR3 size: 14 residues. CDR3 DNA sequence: TGTGCCAGCAGCTTAGCACAGCTCCAAGAGACCCAGTACTTC. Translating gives CASSLAQLQETQYF.

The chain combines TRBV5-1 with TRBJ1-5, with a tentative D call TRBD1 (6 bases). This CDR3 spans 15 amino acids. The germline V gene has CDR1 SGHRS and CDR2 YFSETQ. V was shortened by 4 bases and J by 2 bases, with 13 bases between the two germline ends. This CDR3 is CASSVTGNGNQPQHF. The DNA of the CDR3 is TGCGCCAGCAGCGTGACAGGCAATGGCAATCAGCCCCAGCATTTT.

CDR3 protein: CASGSEGGSPLHF. The CDR3 bases are TGTGCTAGTGGTTCGGAGGGGGGTTCACCCCTCCACTTT. The chain employs TRBV12-5 and TRBJ1-6; D is perhaps TRBD1 (6 bases). V lost 4 bases and J 9 bases, leaving 10 bases between the germline ends. There are 13 residues in the CDR3. Germline V gene data show CDR1 as LGHNT and CDR2 as FRNRAP.